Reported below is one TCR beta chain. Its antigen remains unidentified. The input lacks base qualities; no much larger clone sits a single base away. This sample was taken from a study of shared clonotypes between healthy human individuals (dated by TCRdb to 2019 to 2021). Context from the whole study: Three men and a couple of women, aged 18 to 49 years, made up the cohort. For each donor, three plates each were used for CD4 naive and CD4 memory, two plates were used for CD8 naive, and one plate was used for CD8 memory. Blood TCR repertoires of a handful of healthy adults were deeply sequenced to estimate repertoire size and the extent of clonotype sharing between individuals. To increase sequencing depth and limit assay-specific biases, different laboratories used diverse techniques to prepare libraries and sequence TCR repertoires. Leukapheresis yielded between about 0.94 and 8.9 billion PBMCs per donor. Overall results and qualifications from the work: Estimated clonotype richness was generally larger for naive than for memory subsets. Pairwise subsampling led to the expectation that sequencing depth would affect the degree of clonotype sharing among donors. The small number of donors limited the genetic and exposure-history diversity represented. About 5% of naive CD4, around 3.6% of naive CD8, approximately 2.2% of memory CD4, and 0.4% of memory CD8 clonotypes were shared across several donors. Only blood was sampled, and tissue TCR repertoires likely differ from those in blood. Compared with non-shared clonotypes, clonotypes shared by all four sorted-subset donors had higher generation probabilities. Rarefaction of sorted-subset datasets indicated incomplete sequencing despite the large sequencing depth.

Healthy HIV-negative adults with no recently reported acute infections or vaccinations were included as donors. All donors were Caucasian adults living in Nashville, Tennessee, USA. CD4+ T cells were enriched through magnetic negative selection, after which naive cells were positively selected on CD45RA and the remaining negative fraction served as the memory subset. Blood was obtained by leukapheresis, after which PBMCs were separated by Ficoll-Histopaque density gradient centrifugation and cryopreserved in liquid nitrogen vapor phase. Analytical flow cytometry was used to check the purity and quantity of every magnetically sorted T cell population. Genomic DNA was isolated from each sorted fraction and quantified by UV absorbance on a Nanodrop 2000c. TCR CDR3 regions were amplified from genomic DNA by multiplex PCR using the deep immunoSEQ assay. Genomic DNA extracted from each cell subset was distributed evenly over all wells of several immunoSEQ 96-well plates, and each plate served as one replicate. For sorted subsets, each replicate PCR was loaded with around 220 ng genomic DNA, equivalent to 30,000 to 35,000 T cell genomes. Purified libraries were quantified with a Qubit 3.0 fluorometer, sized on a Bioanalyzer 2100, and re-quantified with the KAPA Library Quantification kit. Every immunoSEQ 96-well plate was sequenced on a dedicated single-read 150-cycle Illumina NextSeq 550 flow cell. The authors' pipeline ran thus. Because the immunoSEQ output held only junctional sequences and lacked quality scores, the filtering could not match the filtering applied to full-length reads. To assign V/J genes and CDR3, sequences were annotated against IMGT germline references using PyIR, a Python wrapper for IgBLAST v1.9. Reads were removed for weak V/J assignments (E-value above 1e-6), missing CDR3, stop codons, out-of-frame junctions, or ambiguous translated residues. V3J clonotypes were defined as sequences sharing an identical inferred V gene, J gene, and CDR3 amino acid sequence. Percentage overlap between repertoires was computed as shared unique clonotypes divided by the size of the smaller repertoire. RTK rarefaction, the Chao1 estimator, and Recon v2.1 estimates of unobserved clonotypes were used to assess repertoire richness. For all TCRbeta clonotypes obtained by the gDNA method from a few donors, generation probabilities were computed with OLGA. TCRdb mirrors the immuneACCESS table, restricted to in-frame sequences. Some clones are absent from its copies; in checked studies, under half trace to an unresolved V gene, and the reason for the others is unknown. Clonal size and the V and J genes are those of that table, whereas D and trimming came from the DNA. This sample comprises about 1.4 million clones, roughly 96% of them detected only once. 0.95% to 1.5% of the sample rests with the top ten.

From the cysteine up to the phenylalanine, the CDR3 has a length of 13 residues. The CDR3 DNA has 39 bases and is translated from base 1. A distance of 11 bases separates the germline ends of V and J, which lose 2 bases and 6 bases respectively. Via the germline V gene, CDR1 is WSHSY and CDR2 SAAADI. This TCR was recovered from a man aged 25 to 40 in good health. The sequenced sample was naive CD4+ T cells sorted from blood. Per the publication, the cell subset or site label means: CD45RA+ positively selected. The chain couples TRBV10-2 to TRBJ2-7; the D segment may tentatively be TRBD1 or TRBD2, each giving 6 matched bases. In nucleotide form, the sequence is TGCGCCAGCAGTGAGGCAGGGGAGGCCGAGCAGTACTTC. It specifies CASSEAGEAEQYF.